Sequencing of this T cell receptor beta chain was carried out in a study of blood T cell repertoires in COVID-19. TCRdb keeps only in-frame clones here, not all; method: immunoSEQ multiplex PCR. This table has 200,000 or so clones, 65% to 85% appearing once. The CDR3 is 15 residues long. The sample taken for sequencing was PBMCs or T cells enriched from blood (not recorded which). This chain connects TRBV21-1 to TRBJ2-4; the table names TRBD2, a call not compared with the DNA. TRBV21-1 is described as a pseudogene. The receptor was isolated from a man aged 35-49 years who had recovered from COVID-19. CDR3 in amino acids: CASSKSGRAKNIQYF. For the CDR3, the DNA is TGTGCCAGCAGCAAAAGCGGGAGAGCCAAAAACATTCAGTACTTC.